The 30 T cell receptor beta chains below come from one sample, sequenced in a study of T cell repertoires in cytomegalovirus infection. No antigen has been assigned to these receptors. TCRdb passed the reads through MiXCR, listing each CDR3 protein once. The table includes roughly 120,000 distinct CDR3 sequences, around 10% detected once. Sample: PBMCs, sequenced either directly or after in vitro stimulation (not recorded which). The receptors originated from a human donor in good health (CMV status not recorded). Some clones in this sample may be carry-over from other donors' samples.

This clonotype was seen repeatedly, ten times or more. The chain has TRBV28 and TRBJ2-7; D perhaps matches TRBD2 (5 bases). The CDR3 sequence is 14 residues long. Germline CDR1 MDHEN, CDR2 SYDVKM. The germline V and J ends were trimmed by 4 bases and 3 bases, with 13 bases remaining between them. The CDR3, as DNA: TGTGCCAGCAGTTCCTTTGGCGGGTTCTACGAGCAGTACTTC. Its protein is CASSSFGGFYEQYF.

This clonotype was counted between two and nine times. This chain uses TRBV7-6 with TRBJ2-7, with D unclear. CDR1 SGHVS and CDR2 FNYEAQ come from the germline V gene. Trimming took off 2 bases at V and 0 bases at J, with 8 bases between the two ends. There are 14 residues in the CDR3. The chain's CDR3 is CASSLFQSSYEQYF. The CDR3 bases are TGTGCCAGCAGCTTATTCCAGAGCTCCTACGAGCAGTACTTC.

In the case of this clonotype: A much bigger clone sits one base away, suggesting this may be a read error. The rearrangement joins TRBV11-2 to TRBJ1-1; D is unresolved. Germline-derived CDR1 and CDR2 are SGHAT and FQNNGV. The length of the CDR3 is 14 residues. Trimming took off 1 base at V and 1 base at J, with 7 bases between the two ends. The CDR3 sequence is CASSLVEPNTEAFF. In DNA, the CDR3 is TGTGCCAGCAGCTTAGTCGAGCCGAACACTGAAGCTTTCTTT.

This clonotype was counted at least ten times. The chain is built from TRBV7-2 and TRBJ2-1; 11 bases agree with TRBD2. Germline V gives CDR1 SGHTA, CDR2 FQGNSA. This CDR3 contains 16 residues. V was clipped by 3 bases and J by 6 bases; unmatched bases: 7. The CDR3 sequence is CASSLSTSGKFNEQFF. The CDR3, as DNA: TGTGCCAGCAGCTTGTCGACTAGCGGGAAATTCAATGAGCAGTTCTTC. The full variable domain, its missing parts supplied by reference TRBV7-2 and TRBJ2-1, is GAGVSQSPSNKVTEKGKDVELRCDPISGHTALYWYRQSLGQGLEFLIYFQGNSAPDKSGLPSDRFSAERTGGSVSTLTIQRTQQEDSAVYLCASSLSTSGKFNEQFFGPGTRLTVL.

This clonotype was picked up many times. V and J are TRBV20-1 and TRBJ2-5; D unclear. V lost 0 bases, J lost 1 base, and 3 bases lay in between. The CDR3 is 12 amino acids. CDR1 is DFQATT and CDR2 is SNEGSKA in the germline V gene (reference sequence). This CDR3 is CSARELQETQYF. In nucleotides, the CDR3 is TGCAGTGCTAGAGAACTCCAAGAGACCCAGTACTTC.

This clonotype was observed at least ten times. The CDR3 is CSVEDPPQGTGGESTEAFF. In DNA, the CDR3 is TGCAGCGTTGAAGATCCACCCCAAGGGACAGGGGGAGAGAGCACTGAAGCTTTCTTT. The V gene is TRBV29-1, the J gene TRBJ1-1; 11 bases map to TRBD1. The germline V gene encodes CDR1 SQVTM and CDR2 ANQGSEA. This CDR3 comprises 19 residues. Trimming at V came to 0 bases and at J to 4 bases, leaving 16 bases not matched to a gene.

In this sample, this clonotype turned up a few times. The V gene is TRBV2, the J gene TRBJ2-4; TRBD2 is a possible D gene (5 bases). This CDR3 has 15 amino acids. Trimming pared 8 bases from V and 5 bases from J, leaving 19 bases between. The V gene's germline CDR1 is SNHLY and CDR2 FYNNEI. This CDR3 is CASQAQLGMENIQYF. In nucleotides, the CDR3 is TGTGCCAGCCAAGCTCAACTAGGGATGGAAAACATTCAGTACTTC.

V usage is TRBV4-2 and J usage is TRBJ2-6; D remains unclear. The CDR3 is made up of 16 amino acids. CDR1 LGHNA and CDR2 YNFKEQ come from the germline V gene. The V end was cut by 0 bases, the J end by 0 bases, with 6 bases between. CDR3 sequence (DNA): TGTGCCAGCAGCCAAGATACCCTCTCTGGGGCCAACGTCCTGACTTTC. Protein sequence: CASSQDTLSGANVLTF.

This clonotype came up many times. This chain's CDR3 is CASSADRGAETQYF. CDR3 nucleotides: TGTGCCAGCAGCGCGGACAGGGGCGCGGAGACCCAGTACTTC. The V call is TRBV7-2, the J call TRBJ2-5, with 9 positions matching TRBD1. Looked up from germline, CDR1 is SGHTA and CDR2 is FQGNSA. J gave up 5 bases and V 5 bases, and 6 bases lay outside the gene matches. The CDR3 runs 14 residues.

This clonotype occurred many times. The J gene is TRBJ1-6, the V gene TRBV7-2, with D perhaps TRBD1 (6 bases). Germline V gives CDR1 SGHTA, CDR2 FQGNSA. CDR3 length: 16 residues. The V and J ends lost 5 bases and 7 bases respectively, with 18 bases between them. CDR3 bases: TGTGCCAGCAGCCTTCAAGGGGGGGCTTGGAATTCACCCCTCCACTTT. Translation: CASSLQGGAWNSPLHF.

V usage is TRBV27 and J usage is TRBJ2-7; D may be TRBD2 (6 bases). The germline gives CDR1 MNHEY, CDR2 SMNVEV (reference sequence). V lost 2 bases and J 1 base, leaving 12 bases between the germline ends. The CDR3 length is 15 residues. The chain's CDR3 is CASSLRGSGSYEQYV. For the CDR3, the DNA is TGTGCCAGCAGTTTACGGGGGAGTGGTTCCTACGAGCAGTACGTC.

This clonotype was seen many times. This rearrangement joins TRBV12-3 or TRBV12-4 to TRBJ1-5; unclear D gene. With 3 bases removed from V and 5 bases from J, the gap between germline ends came to 11 bases. CDR3 length: 14 amino acids. Here the CDR3 reads CASSFFGGDQPQHF. CDR3 nucleotides: TGTGCCAGCAGTTTTTTTGGAGGAGATCAGCCCCAGCATTTT.

This clonotype was counted between two and nine times. The chain employs TRBV12-3 or TRBV12-4 and TRBJ1-2; 9 bases line up with TRBD1. J gave up 6 bases and V 3 bases, and 5 bases lay outside the gene matches. The CDR3 contains 14 residues. CDR3 region: CASSLGQGIDGYTF. The CDR3 bases are TGTGCCAGCAGTTTGGGACAGGGAATCGATGGCTACACCTTC.

The V gene is TRBV5-5, the J gene TRBJ1-1; D is perhaps TRBD1 (6 bases). CDR1 is SGHKS and CDR2 is YYEKEE in the germline V gene (reference sequence). This CDR3 region has 15 residues. V was clipped by 4 bases and J by 1 base, with 14 bases between them. The CDR3 spells CASSPSGVENTEAFF. The CDR3 DNA is TGTGCCAGCAGCCCATCAGGGGTAGAGAACACTGAAGCTTTCTTT.

This clonotype was counted many times. The J gene is TRBJ2-7, the V gene TRBV7-2; no clear D gene. This CDR3 contains 11 residues. Between the trimmed V and J ends, which lost 4 bases and 4 bases, there was a span of 5 bases. Per germline, CDR1 SGHTA and CDR2 FQGNSA. For the CDR3, the DNA is TGTGCCAGCAGCTACCGGTACGAGCAGTACTTC. Residues: CASSYRYEQYF. The whole variable domain, remainder taken from reference TRBV7-2 and TRBJ2-7, is GAGVSQSPSNKVTEKGKDVELRCDPISGHTALYWYRQSLGQGLEFLIYFQGNSAPDKSGLPSDRFSAERTGGSVSTLTIQRTQQEDSAVYLCASSYRYEQYFGPGTRLTVT.

This clonotype has just a few counts. The genes are TRBV11-2 and TRBJ2-1; a weak D match, TRBD2 (6 bases). V was shortened by 2 bases and J by 2 bases, with 13 bases between the two germline ends. The CDR3 is 16 residues long. Germline values: CDR1 SGHAT, CDR2 FQNNGV. The CDR3 nucleotides are TGTGCCAGCAGCTTACCCGGACTAATCGCCTACAATGAGCAGTTCTTC. It translates to CASSLPGLIAYNEQFF.

The chain recombines TRBV5-4 with TRBJ1-2; perhaps TRBD1 as D (5 bases). CDR1 and CDR2 (germline): SGHNT, YYREEE (reference sequence). Between the trimmed V and J ends, which lost 5 bases and 4 bases, there was a span of 12 bases. The CDR3 runs to 13 residues. CDR3 nucleotide sequence: TGTGCCAGCAGTAAGGGAGACAGCTATGGCTACACCTTC. Translation: CASSKGDSYGYTF.

Ten or more counts support this clonotype. The rearrangement uses TRBV12-3 or TRBV12-4 and TRBJ2-1, with TRBD2 matching over 9 bases. V was clipped by 3 bases and J by 7 bases; unmatched bases: 7. This CDR3 contains 15 residues. Here the CDR3 reads CASSFRLAGTNEQFF. DNA for the CDR3: TGTGCCAGCAGTTTTCGGCTAGCGGGGACTAATGAGCAGTTCTTC.

Ten or more counts support this clonotype. The V and J genes are TRBV4-1 and TRBJ2-3; no definite D call. The CDR3 extends over 14 amino acids. Deletions cut 0 bases from V and 7 bases from J, with 11 bases between. Germline values: CDR1 MGHRA, CDR2 YSYEKL. CDR3 amino acids: CASSQETPDHTQYF. CDR3 nucleotide sequence: TGCGCCAGCAGCCAAGAAACCCCCGATCATACGCAGTATTTT.

This clonotype showed up just a few times. For the CDR3, the DNA is TGCGGCGGGTCGCCCACCAGCGGGAATGAGCAGTTCTTC. This encodes CGGSPTSGNEQFF. The V gene is TRBV29-1, the J gene TRBJ2-1; D possibly corresponds to TRBD2 (6 bases). The germline V gene encodes CDR1 SQVTM and CDR2 ANQGSEA. CDR3 size: 13 residues.

There are a few counts of this clonotype. The V and J genes are TRBV5-8 and TRBJ1-2; 7 positions match TRBD1. Germline CDR1 SGHTS, CDR2 YDEGEE. This CDR3 has 14 amino acids. V dropped 3 bases and J dropped 3; count of bases not matched to a gene: 5. DNA of the CDR3: TGTGCCAGCAGCTCCTCGGGACAGTACTATGGCTACACCTTC. Translated: CASSSSGQYYGYTF.

The CDR3 loop is CSAREPGLAVNEQFF. The DNA of the CDR3 is TGCAGTGCTAGAGAGCCGGGACTAGCGGTCAATGAGCAGTTCTTC. This rearrangement joins TRBV20-1 to TRBJ2-1; 11 bases fit TRBD2. The CDR3 is 15 amino acids. The V gene end was trimmed by 0 bases and the J gene end by 6 bases; junction bases not matched to a gene: 4. The germline CDR1 and CDR2 sequences are DFQATT and SNEGSKA (reference sequence).

This clonotype has a count of ten or more. The V call is TRBV12-3 or TRBV12-4, the J call TRBJ1-5, with TRBD1 matching over 7 bases. This CDR3 has 16 residues. The trim removed 4 bases at V and 0 bases at J, leaving 6 bases unmatched. CDR3 nucleotides: TGTGCCAGCAGTTCCAGACAGGGCTATAGCAATCAGCCCCAGCATTTT. This translates into CASSSRQGYSNQPQHF.

The chain carries TRBV20-1 and TRBJ2-3, with a possible D match to TRBD2 (5 bases). Trimming removed 2 bases at V and 4 bases at J, with 19 bases between. This CDR3 region has 16 residues. The germline CDR1 and CDR2 sequences are DFQATT and SNEGSKA (reference sequence). The CDR3 nucleotides are TGCAGTGCTAGAAAGCCCTCTAGCCGCGCACCAGATACGCAGTATTTT. It encodes CSARKPSSRAPDTQYF.

In this sample, this clonotype turned up many times. V is TRBV19 and J is TRBJ2-1, with D perhaps TRBD2 (6 bases). The CDR3 runs to 19 residues. Per the germline V gene, CDR1 is LNHDA and CDR2 is SQIVND (reference sequence). Trimming pared 7 bases from V and 6 bases from J, leaving 31 bases between. The CDR3 sequence is CASTKGIGGRMGYGNEQFF. CDR3 sequence (DNA): TGTGCCAGTACCAAGGGAATCGGAGGGAGAATGGGATACGGCAATGAGCAGTTCTTC.

The rearrangement joins TRBV18 to TRBJ2-3; possibly TRBD2 for D (5 bases). Germline CDR1 KGHSH, CDR2 LQKENI. V dropped 3 bases and J dropped 1 base, with 14 bases sitting between them. CDR3 size: 16 residues. CDR3 residues: CASSPNGGVGTDTQYF. The CDR3 nucleotides read TGTGCCAGCTCACCTAATGGAGGAGTGGGCACAGATACGCAGTATTTT.

This rearrangement joins TRBV14 to TRBJ2-1, with D possibly being TRBD1 (5 bases). Trimming stripped 1 base from V and 4 bases from J, with 14 bases between. The CDR3 totals 16 residues. In germline, CDR1 is SGHDN, CDR2 FVKESK. The CDR3 DNA sequence: TGTGCCAGCAGCCAAGCAGGGTTCGGTGGGTACAATGAGCAGTTCTTC. Its protein is CASSQAGFGGYNEQFF.

This clonotype came up a few times. The chain combines TRBV7-8 with TRBJ2-3; 9 positions match TRBD2. V lost 1 base, J lost 5 bases, and 13 bases stayed unmatched. This CDR3 comprises 18 residues. Germline assignment: CDR1 SGHVS and CDR2 FQNEAQ. In nucleotides, the CDR3 is TGTGCCAGCAGCTTAGTTCCGCGACTAGCGGAAAACGGAGATACGCAGTATTTT. It yields the protein CASSLVPRLAENGDTQYF.

This clonotype has just a few counts. The gene calls are TRBV6-2 or TRBV6-3 and TRBJ2-1; 8 bases are a match to TRBD2. Germline V CDR1 and CDR2: MNHEY, SVGEGT. This CDR3 has 15 residues. Trimming at V came to 6 bases and at J to 12 bases, leaving 16 bases not matched to a gene. CDR3: CASSLASGSLRGQFF. The DNA for the CDR3 is TGTGCCAGCAGCCTAGCTAGCGGGTCTCTTCGGGGGCAGTTCTTC.

This clonotype was observed many times. V usage is TRBV4-2 and J usage is TRBJ2-2; D possibly corresponds to TRBD1 (6 bases). This CDR3 comprises 15 residues. The germline CDR1 and CDR2 sequences are LGHNA and YNFKEQ. V lost 1 base and J lost 5, with 11 bases in between. CDR3: CASSQAMRGTGELFF. The CDR3 DNA is TGTGCCAGCAGCCAAGCGATGAGGGGGACCGGGGAGCTGTTTTTT.